This TCR beta chain emerged from a study of OX40 agonist ivuxolimab in advanced cancers. Germline loops: CDR1 SQVTM, CDR2 ANQGSEA. The CDR3 is made up of 19 amino acids. V gave up 0 bases and J gave up 4 bases; unmatched junction bases: 20. TCRdb keeps only in-frame clones here, not all; method: immunoSEQ multiplex PCR. The sample records roughly 70,000 clones, around 84% being singletons. This clone was seen more than once but under ten times. Its antigen is still unknown. Study-wide results and caveats: The CD4+ and CD8+ T cells in the blood had expanded clonally by week 6 at 0.1 to 3.0 mg/kg.

This receptor was identified in an adult with an advanced solid tumor such as melanoma, head and neck, liver or kidney cancer. This chain connects TRBV29-1 to TRBJ2-7; TRBD2 matches 8 bases. This sample comprised CD4+ or CD8+ T cells sorted from blood, obtained in a trial of the OX40 agonist ivuxolimab. The CDR3 spells CSVEEGGGDSGIMGYEQYF. In DNA form, the CDR3 reads TGCAGCGTTGAAGAAGGTGGTGGGGATAGCGGGATTATGGGGTACGAGCAGTACTTC.